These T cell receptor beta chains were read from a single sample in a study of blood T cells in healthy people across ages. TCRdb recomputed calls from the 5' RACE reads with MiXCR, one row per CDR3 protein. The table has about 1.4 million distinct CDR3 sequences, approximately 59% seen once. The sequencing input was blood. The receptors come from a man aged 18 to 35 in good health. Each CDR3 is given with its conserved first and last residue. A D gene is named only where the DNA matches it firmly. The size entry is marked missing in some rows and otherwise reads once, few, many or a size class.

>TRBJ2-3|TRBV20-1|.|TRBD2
TGCAGTGCTAGGCCCCCGGGACTAGCATTAGATACGCAGTATTTT
CSARPPGLALDTQYF
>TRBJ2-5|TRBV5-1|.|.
TGCGCCAGCAGCAAAGAAACTAGGCAACAAGAGACCCAGTACTTC
CASSKETRQQETQYF
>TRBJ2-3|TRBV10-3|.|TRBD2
TGTGCCATCAGACAGCGGGGGGCCGAGACAGATACGCAGTATTTT
CAIRQRGAETDTQYF
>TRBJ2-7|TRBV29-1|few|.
TGCAGCGTTGTCCCGTCGGCCTACGAGGGCGAGCAGTACTTC
CSVVPSAYEGEQYF
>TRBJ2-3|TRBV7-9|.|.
TGTGCCAGCAGCTTAGTATCCTTCACAGATACGCAGTATTTT
CASSLVSFTDTQYF
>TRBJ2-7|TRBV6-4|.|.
TGTGCCAGCAGTGACTCTACCTTGGGGATCCAGTACTTC
CASSDSTLGIQYF
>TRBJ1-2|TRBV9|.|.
TGTGCCAGCAGCGCACCACCGGACCTAAATGGCTACACCTTT
CASSAPPDLNGYTF
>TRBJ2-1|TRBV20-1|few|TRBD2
TGCAGTGCTAGAGATGGGACTAGCGTGAATGAGCAGTTCTTC
CSARDGTSVNEQFF
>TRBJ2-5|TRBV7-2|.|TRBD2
TGTGCCAGCAGCTTAGCCGGGGGGGACTACAATGAGCAGTACTTC
CASSLAGGDYNEQYF
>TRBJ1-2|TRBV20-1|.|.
TGCAGTGCTAGAGACGACCCTTTGGAGCGCTATGGCTACACCTTC
CSARDDPLERYGYTF
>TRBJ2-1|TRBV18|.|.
TGTGCCAGCTCACCACCCAATACTAAATACAATGAGCAGTTCTTC
CASSPPNTKYNEQFF
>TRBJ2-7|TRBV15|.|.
TGTGCCACCAAACCGGGGGACTCCTACGAGCAGTACTTC
CATKPGDSYEQYF
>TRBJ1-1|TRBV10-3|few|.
TGTGCCATCAGTGAGCCGGGTGGCCCAGTGAACACTGAAGCTTTCTTT
CAISEPGGPVNTEAFF
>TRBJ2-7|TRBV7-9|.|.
TGTGTCACCCACCCCATGATGAGTGAGCAGTACTTC
CVTHPMMSEQYF
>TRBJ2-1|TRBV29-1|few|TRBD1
TGCAGCGTTGAGAGGTCGACAGGGAAAGCTTACAATGAGCAGTTCTTC
CSVERSTGKAYNEQFF
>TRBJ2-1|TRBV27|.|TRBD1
TGTGCCAGCAGTTCGACAGGGGGCTACAATGAGCAGTTCTTC
CASSSTGGYNEQFF
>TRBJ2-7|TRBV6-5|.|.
TGTGCCAGCAGAAGGGGCCTACTCTCAGCGGAGTACGAGCAGTACTTC
CASRRGLLSAEYEQYF
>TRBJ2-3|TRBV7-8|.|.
TGTGCCAGCAGCTTGATGGTAAATACGCAGTATTTT
CASSLMVNTQYF
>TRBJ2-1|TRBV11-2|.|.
TGTGCCAGCAGCTTAGAACACTTTAACAATGAGCAGTTCTTC
CASSLEHFNNEQFF
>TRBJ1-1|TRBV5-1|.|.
TGCGCCAGCAGCTGGGAGGTAGTTGGGATCGACACTGAAGCTTTCTTT
CASSWEVVGIDTEAFF
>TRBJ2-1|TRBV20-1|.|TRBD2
TGCAGTGTTCCAAGGACTAGCGGGATCTACAATGAGCAGTTCTTC
CSVPRTSGIYNEQFF
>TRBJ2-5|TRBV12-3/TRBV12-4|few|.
TGTGCCAGCAGTTTAGGTCTAGCAGTTGATCAAGAGACCCAGTACTTC
CASSLGLAVDQETQYF
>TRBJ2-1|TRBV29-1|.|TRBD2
TGCAGCGTTGGTCCTAGCGGGGGGGCGAATGAGCAGTTGTTC
CSVGPSGGANEQLF
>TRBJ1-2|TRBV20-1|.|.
TGCAGTGCTAGATCAGGGCTAGGTGGCTACACCTTC
CSARSGLGGYTF
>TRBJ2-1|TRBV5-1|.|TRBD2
TGCGCCAGCAGCTTGGGGACTAGCGGGAGAGGTTACAATGAGCAGTTCTTC
CASSLGTSGRGYNEQFF
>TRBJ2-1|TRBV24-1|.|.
TGTGCCACCAGTAAGGGGGGAACAAACAATGAGCAGTTCTTC
CATSKGGTNNEQFF
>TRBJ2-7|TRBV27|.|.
TGTGCCAGCAGTTTGCCAGGGAGGGAGCAGTACTTC
CASSLPGREQYF
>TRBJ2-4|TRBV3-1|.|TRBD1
TGTGCCAGCAGCCAAGGGGACAGAAAAAACATTCAGTACTTC
CASSQGDRKNIQYF
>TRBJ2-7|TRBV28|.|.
TGTGCCAGCTTCAGTGCAGGCAGACCGTACGAGCAGTACTTC
CASFSAGRPYEQYF
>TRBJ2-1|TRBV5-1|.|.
TGCGCCAGCGCCCTTATATGGAATGAGCAGTTCTTC
CASALIWNEQFF
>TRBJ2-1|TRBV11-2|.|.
TGTGCCAGCAGCCCCTTCCAGGAGGGTATTTACAATGAGCAGTTCTTC
CASSPFQEGIYNEQFF
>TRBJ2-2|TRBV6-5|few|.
TGTGCCAGCAGTTACGGGGGGCCCGGGGAGCTGTTTTTT
CASSYGGPGELFF
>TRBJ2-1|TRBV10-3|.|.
TGTGCCATCAGTGAGCAGAGGCCCAATGAGCAGTTCTTC
CAISEQRPNEQFF
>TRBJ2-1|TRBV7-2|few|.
TGTGCCAGCAGCCCCCGTGGGAGGACGCAGTTCTTC
CASSPRGRTQFF
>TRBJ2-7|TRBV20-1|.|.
TGCAGTGCTAGAGATGGGGGGTTCCCTCACGAGCAGTACTTC
CSARDGGFPHEQYF
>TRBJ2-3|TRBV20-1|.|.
TGCAGTGCTAGAGATCCCGGAACCACAGATACGCAGTATTTT
CSARDPGTTDTQYF
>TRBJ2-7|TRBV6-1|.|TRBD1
TGTGCCAGCAAGGTGACAGGGGGCGACCAAAGCTCCTACGAGCAGTACTTC
CASKVTGGDQSSYEQYF
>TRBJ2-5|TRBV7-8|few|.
TGTGCCAGCAGCCCCCACCCGACTGACACAAAAGAGACCCAGTACTTC
CASSPHPTDTKETQYF
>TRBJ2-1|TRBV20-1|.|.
TGCAGTGCCAGTACACCGGAGGACAATGAGCAGTTCTTC
CSASTPEDNEQFF
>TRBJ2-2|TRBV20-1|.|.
TGCAGTGCTTCTCGACTAGACACCGGGGAGCTGTTTTTT
CSASRLDTGELFF
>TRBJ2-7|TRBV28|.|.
TGTGCCAGCAAAGGCCGCTCCTACGAGCAGTACTTC
CASKGRSYEQYF
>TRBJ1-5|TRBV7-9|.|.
TGTGCCAGCACCTCCCGGGGGGATTGGAGCAATCAGCCCCAGCATTTT
CASTSRGDWSNQPQHF
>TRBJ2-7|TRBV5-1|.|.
TGCGCCAGCAGCTTGGGGCACGGTGGGTCCTACGAGCAGTACTTC
CASSLGHGGSYEQYF
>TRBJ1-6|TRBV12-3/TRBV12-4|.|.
TGTGCCAGCAGTAGTAGGGGAGTGGAGAATTCACCCCTCCACTTT
CASSSRGVENSPLHF
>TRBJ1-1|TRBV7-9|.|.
TGTGCCAGCGGCGCGAAGAACACTGAAGCTTTCTTT
CASGAKNTEAFF
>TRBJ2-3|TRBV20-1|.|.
TGCAGTACGCACCGGGGGGCCACAGATACGCAGTATTTT
CSTHRGATDTQYF
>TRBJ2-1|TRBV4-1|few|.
TGCGCCAGCAGCCAACTTCTAGCAGACTCCTACAATGAGCAGTTCTTC
CASSQLLADSYNEQFF
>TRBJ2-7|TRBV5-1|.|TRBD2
TGCGCCAGCAGCTTGGAGGTCAGCGGGGAAAATCCTCCCAATTCCTACGAGCAGTACTTC
CASSLEVSGENPPNSYEQYF
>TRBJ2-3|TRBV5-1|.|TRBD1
TGCGCCAGCGGACTAGACAGGGGGCCTAGCACAGATACGCAGTATTTT
CASGLDRGPSTDTQYF
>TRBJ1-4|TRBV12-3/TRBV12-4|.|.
TGTGCCAGCGCTTTAGGTGAAAAACTGTTTTTT
CASALGEKLFF
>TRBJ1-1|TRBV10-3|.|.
TGTGCCATCAGTACGACAGGGAACACTGAAGCTTTCTTT
CAISTTGNTEAFF
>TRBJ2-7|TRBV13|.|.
TGTGCCAGCAGCTTAGTGGGGGGGGCTTTCGAGCAGTACTTC
CASSLVGGAFEQYF
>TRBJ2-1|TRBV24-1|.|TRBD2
TGTGCCACCAGTGATCACGGGGCAGCGGGGCTCAATGAGCAGTTCTTC
CATSDHGAAGLNEQFF
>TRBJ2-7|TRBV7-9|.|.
TGTGCCAGCAGCCCCGGGACAAACCGCTACGAGCAGTACTTC
CASSPGTNRYEQYF
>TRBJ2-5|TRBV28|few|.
TGTGCCAGCAGTTTGACAGCCTTCGAAGAGACCCAGTACTTC
CASSLTAFEETQYF
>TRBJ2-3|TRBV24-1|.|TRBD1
TGTGCCACCAGTGCGGACAGGGAGTTCATAGGTACGCAGTATTTT
CATSADREFIGTQYF
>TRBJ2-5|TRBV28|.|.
TGTGCCAACAGTTTACCGATCAAAGAGACCCAGTACTTC
CANSLPIKETQYF
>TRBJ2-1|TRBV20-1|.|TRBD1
TGCAGTGCACGGGACAGCAACTACAATGAGCAGTTCTTC
CSARDSNYNEQFF